These 22 T cell receptor beta chains were all obtained from the same sample, sequenced in a study of blood T cells in healthy people across ages. A second about 6 to 12 cycle PCR used barcoded and J-beta primers. TCRdb reprocessed the 5' RACE reads with MiXCR, giving one entry per CDR3 protein. The sample contains hundreds of thousands of distinct CDR3 sequences, approximately 43% of which appear only once. Sequencing was carried out using blood. Every receptor here comes from a woman aged 55-70 years in good health.

The gene calls are TRBV25-1 and TRBJ2-3; no clear D. The CDR3 contains 14 residues. V shed 0 bases and J shed 2 bases, with 6 bases lying between them. CDR1 and CDR2 (germline): MGHDK, SYGVNS. In nucleotides, the CDR3 is TGTGCCAGCAGTGAATATTCCCTCACAGATACGCAGTATTTT. This gives the protein CASSEYSLTDTQYF.

V gene TRBV2 combines with J gene TRBJ2-3; the match to TRBD1 covers 8 bases. The V gene's germline CDR1 is SNHLY and CDR2 FYNNEI. The ends lost 6 bases at V and 2 bases at J; junction bases unmatched: 7. CDR3 size: 15 residues. CDR3 bases: TGTGCCAGCAGGGCTAACAGGGGGGACACAGATACGCAGTATTTT. It translates to CASRANRGDTDTQYF.

Notes on this clonotype: This could be a read error, since a much larger clone is one nucleotide away. The CDR3 sequence is CASSSIGEAYNEQYF. The CDR3 bases are TGTGCCAGCAGTTCCATAGGGGAGGCATACAATGAGCAGTACTTC. V is TRBV28 and J is TRBJ2-5; a possible D gene is TRBD2 (6 bases). V was shortened by 4 bases and J by 11 bases, with 23 bases between the two germline ends. Looked up from germline, CDR1 is MDHEN and CDR2 is SYDVKM. The CDR3 sequence is 15 residues long. The variable domain in full, completed from reference TRBV28 and TRBJ2-5, reads DVKVTQSSRYLVKRTGEKVFLECVQDMDHENMFWYRQDPGLGLRLIYFSYDVKMKEKGDIPEGYSVSREKKERFSLILESASTNQTSMYLCASSSIGEAYNEQYFGPGTRLLVL.

V and J are TRBV9 and TRBJ2-4; D might be TRBD2 (6 bases). Trimming stripped 0 bases from V and 3 bases from J, with 10 bases between. The CDR3 loop spans 15 amino acids. CDR1 is SGDLS and CDR2 is YYNGEE in the germline V gene. CDR3 loop: CASSVGTGVKNIQYF. DNA of the CDR3: TGTGCCAGCAGCGTAGGAACGGGAGTCAAAAACATTCAGTACTTC.

To note about this clonotype: A read error is possible here, since a much larger clone lies one base away. The V call is TRBV5-5, the J call TRBJ2-5; D gene unclear. The CDR3 sequence is 12 residues long. The germline V gene encodes CDR1 SGHKS and CDR2 YYEKEE (reference sequence). The CDR3 loop reads CVSSLTEETQYF. The CDR3, as DNA: TGTGTCAGCAGCTTGACCGAGGAGACCCAGTACTTC.

This clonotype was recorded a few times. The chain links TRBV12-5 to TRBJ2-4, with unresolved D. The length of the CDR3 is 14 residues. CDR1 is LGHNT, CDR2 FRNRAP, per germline. V was pared by 2 bases and J by 0 bases, with 5 bases between. CDR3 protein: CASGLPPAKNIQYF. CDR3 in DNA: TGTGCTAGTGGTTTGCCACCAGCCAAAAACATTCAGTACTTC.

This chain connects TRBV2 to TRBJ2-3; 7 bases match TRBD2. CDR3 length: 12 residues. Germline V gives CDR1 SNHLY, CDR2 FYNNEI. With V trimmed by 5 bases and J by 10 bases, 6 bases remained unmatched. The CDR3 region is CASSIVTSSQYF. DNA of the CDR3: TGTGCCAGCAGTATTGTGACTAGCTCGCAGTATTTT.

This clonotype has a handful of counts. CDR3 nucleotide sequence: TGTGCCAGCAGCCCCTCCGGGGGGACTAGCGGAAGCACAGATACGCAGTATTTT. Amino acid sequence: CASSPSGGTSGSTDTQYF. The J gene is TRBJ2-3, the V gene TRBV9, with 11 bases identical to TRBD2. Trimming at V came to 4 bases and at J to 0 bases, leaving 10 bases not matched to a gene. The CDR3 covers 18 residues. The germline V gene encodes CDR1 SGDLS and CDR2 YYNGEE. The whole variable domain, remainder taken from reference TRBV9 and TRBJ2-3, is DSGVTQTPKHLITATGQRVTLRCSPRSGDLSVYWYQQSLDQGLQFLIQYYNGEERAKGNILERFSAQQFPDLHSELNLSSLELGDSALYFCASSPSGGTSGSTDTQYFGPGTRLTVL.

A word on this clonotype: With a much larger clone just one base away, this may be a read error. The chain combines TRBV5-1 with TRBJ2-4; 7 bases agree with TRBD1. The tail of the sequence fits TRBJ2-7 better, so the J call may be wrong. This CDR3 spans 15 amino acids. CDR1 is SGHRS, CDR2 YFSETQ, per germline. The CDR3 loop is CASSLATGVSCEQYF. The CDR3 DNA is TGCGCCAGCAGCTTGGCTACAGGGGTCTCCTGCGAGCAGTACTTC.

The chain links TRBV2 to TRBJ2-2, with TRBD2 matching over 12 bases. V dropped 4 bases and J dropped 13; count of bases not matched to a gene: 10. Germline V lookup: CDR1 SNHLY, CDR2 FYNNEI. This CDR3 comprises 15 residues. The CDR3 loop reads CASSGLASGGDMLFF. CDR3 DNA sequence: TGTGCCAGCAGTGGATTGGCTAGCGGGGGGGATATGCTGTTTTTT.

V usage is TRBV3-1 and J usage is TRBJ2-5; D not certain. The end of the DNA fits TRBJ2-7 better, so the J call may be wrong. The CDR3 totals 14 residues. CDR1 and CDR2 from the germline V gene are LGHDT and YNNKEL (reference sequence). The DNA for the CDR3 is TGTGCCAGCAGCCAAGATTTTAGTTCGCTCGAGCAGTACTTC. This translates into CASSQDFSSLEQYF.

The rearrangement uses TRBV7-9 and TRBJ2-5; D gene ambiguous. V dropped 5 bases and J dropped 11 bases, with 12 bases sitting between them. From germline, CDR1 is SEHNR and CDR2 FQNEAQ (reference sequence). The CDR3 contains 11 residues. The CDR3 reads CASSPLEEQYF. DNA of the CDR3: TGTGCCAGCAGCCCCCTGGAAGAGCAGTACTTC.

This sequence joins TRBV2 and TRBJ1-1; possibly TRBD1 for D (6 bases). V was clipped by 6 bases and J by 5 bases, with 13 bases between them. Germline-derived CDR1 and CDR2 are SNHLY and FYNNEI. The CDR3 consists of 13 residues. This CDR3 reads CASRNREDTEAFF. The CDR3 nucleotides read TGTGCCAGCAGAAACAGGGAGGATACTGAAGCTTTCTTT.

The sample holds a few counts of this clonotype. This chain uses TRBV5-1 with TRBJ2-7, with D maybe TRBD1 (5 bases). This CDR3 contains 19 residues. The germline gives CDR1 SGHRS, CDR2 YFSETQ. The V gene lost 0 bases and the J gene lost 0 bases, with 22 bases spanning the gap. The CDR3 region has the DNA TGCGCCAGCAGCTTGGAGAGCGACAGATTCCCAGGGTTCTCCTACGAGCAGTACTTC. Amino acids: CASSLESDRFPGFSYEQYF. Filled out from reference TRBV5-1 and TRBJ2-7, the complete variable domain reads KAGVTQTPRYLIKTRGQQVTLSCSPISGHRSVSWYQQTPGQGLQFLFEYFSETQRNKGNFPGRFSGRQFSNSRSEMNVSTLELGDSALYLCASSLESDRFPGFSYEQYFGPGTRLTVT.

This clonotype was recorded a few times. This chain connects TRBV20-1 to TRBJ2-5; D possibly uses TRBD1 or TRBD2 (5 bases each). The CDR3 consists of 16 residues. V shed 6 bases and J shed 4 bases, with 24 bases lying between them. The V gene's germline CDR1 is DFQATT and CDR2 SNEGSKA (reference sequence). CDR3 nucleotides: TGCAGTGCCCTCGAGTTGGGGACCCTTATTGGAGAGACCCAGTACTTC. The encoded protein is CSALELGTLIGETQYF.

This clonotype was recorded a few times. The CDR3 DNA is TGTGCCAGCAGCAAGAGGGAGTCTACCTACAATGAGCAGTTCTTC. It encodes CASSKRESTYNEQFF. The chain carries TRBV6-5 and TRBJ2-1; D is possibly TRBD2 (5 bases). V lost 6 bases and J 2 bases, leaving 14 bases between the germline ends. Germline V gene data show CDR1 as MNHEY and CDR2 as SVGAGI. The length of the CDR3 is 15 residues.

Only a few counts were recorded for this clonotype. In DNA form, the CDR3 reads TGTGCCAGCAGCTTAGGGGACAGACAAGTTGGGGCTTTCTTT. Protein product: CASSLGDRQVGAFF. The rearrangement joins TRBV7-2 to TRBJ1-1; TRBD1 agrees at 7 bases. CDR1 is SGHTA and CDR2 is FQGNSA in the germline V gene. V dropped 1 base and J dropped 11; count of bases not matched to a gene: 10. The CDR3 sequence is 14 residues long.

The table lists this clonotype with a count of one. The rearrangement uses TRBV2 and TRBJ1-2; D is perhaps TRBD1 (6 bases). The CDR3 contains 17 residues. Germline CDR1 and CDR2: SNHLY and FYNNEI. V was pared by 6 bases and J by 0 bases, with 20 bases between. The DNA of the CDR3 is TGTGCCAGCAGGCAAACCCGTATAGGGGGAGCTAACTATGGCTACACCTTC. Amino acids: CASRQTRIGGANYGYTF.

V and J are TRBV5-5 and TRBJ1-4; D may be TRBD1 (5 bases). The V and J ends lost 3 bases and 7 bases respectively, with 16 bases between them. The CDR3 consists of 15 residues. CDR1 is SGHKS, CDR2 YYEKEE, per germline (reference sequence). CDR3 bases: TGTGCCAGCAGCTCCGAACTTCCCAGGGCTGAAAAACTGTTTTTT. Translating gives CASSSELPRAEKLFF.

The J gene is TRBJ2-5, the V gene TRBV12-5; perhaps D is TRBD1 or TRBD2 (6 bases each). The germline gives CDR1 LGHNT, CDR2 FRNRAP. This CDR3 region has 14 residues. Trimming took 4 bases from V and 4 from J, leaving 13 bases between them. The CDR3 protein is CASGSGGPPETQYF. The CDR3 region has the DNA TGTGCTAGTGGTTCCGGGGGCCCTCCAGAGACCCAGTACTTC.

The chain links TRBV9 to TRBJ2-7, with TRBD1 identical over 7 bases. This CDR3 is built from 14 residues. The ends lost 3 bases at V and 4 bases at J; junction bases unmatched: 7. Per the germline V gene, CDR1 is SGDLS and CDR2 is YYNGEE. CDR3 residues: CASSDTQTGYEQYF. The CDR3 DNA sequence: TGTGCCAGCAGCGACACACAGACAGGGTACGAGCAGTACTTC.

This clonotype was seen ten or more times. V and J are TRBV4-3 and TRBJ2-6, with no clear D. The germline V gene has CDR1 LGHNA and CDR2 YSLEER. V lost 0 bases and J lost 0, with 3 bases in between. The CDR3 covers 15 residues. CDR3 residues: CASSQDRSGANVLTF. DNA for the CDR3: TGCGCCAGCAGCCAAGACCGCTCTGGGGCCAACGTCCTGACTTTC.